What follows is one T cell receptor (beta chain) and its context. Antigen: not known. 60 Vbeta and 13 Jbeta primers were used in PCR. The assay was immunoSEQ multiplex PCR, and TCRdb's table has in-frame clones only and misses some. Its clone listing holds roughly 71,000 clones. The data were obtained in a study of cytomegalovirus exposure and HLA in healthy donors. Broader study findings: A few chains tied to CMV proved CMV antigen-specific in vitro. Association with HLA alleles at 0.05 false discovery rate was found for roughly 17,000 TCR beta sequences in a later analysis. Later work showed greater clonal expansion in HLA-associated TCR beta chains than in equally common others. Cytomegalovirus-associated status was assigned to 164 TCR beta chains.

The CDR3 has 15 residues. Unmatched junction bases numbered 3, after V lost 4 bases and J lost 5 bases. The germline CDR1 and CDR2 sequences are SEHNR and FQNEAQ (reference sequence). Sequenced input: PBMCs. This sequence was found in a woman between 40 and 55 years old in good health and CMV-seropositive. The chain uses TRBV7-9 and TRBJ1-6; 9 bases are shared with TRBD1. The CDR3 loop is CASSSRDRDNSPLHF. The CDR3 bases are TGTGCCAGCAGCTCCCGGGACAGGGATAATTCACCCCTCCACTTT.